The 4 T cell receptor beta chains in this list originate from one sample, sequenced in a study of T cells in Graves' hyperthyroidism and ophthalmopathy (dated by TCRdb to the late 2010s). The method behind the library was multiplex PCR. These reads were obtained on an Illumina HiSeq 2000. Amplification of TCR beta CDR3 regions was carried out from RNA transcripts. The first round of RT-PCR for the TCR CDR3 was performed with the HTBI primer set and the Qiagen OneStep RT-PCR kit. The public reads were reanalyzed by TCRdb: fastp trimming at Q25, MiXCR alignment, in-frame beta chains only. Each CDR3 protein gets just one entry, which takes the most common genes and DNA from the rows behind it. The sample table contains some 620,000 distinct CDR3 sequences; only one count was recorded for 16% of them. The ten largest account for around 4% of the sample. Sequencing input: blood. The receptor source for this set is a woman aged 25 to 39 with Graves' hyperthyroidism.

This clonotype was recorded a few times. The rearrangement joins TRBV2 to TRBJ2-2; weak D call: TRBD1 (6 bases). The CDR3 sequence is 12 residues long. The V end was cut by 7 bases, the J end by 3 bases, with 6 bases between. CDR1 is SNHLY and CDR2 is FYNNEI in the germline V gene. This CDR3 reads CASTGDTGELFF. The CDR3, as DNA: TGTGCCAGCACAGGGGACACCGGGGAGCTGTTTTTT.

This clonotype was counted ten times or more. This chain uses TRBV6-2 or TRBV6-3 with TRBJ2-7, with 8 bases fitting TRBD2. In germline, CDR1 is MNHEY, CDR2 SVGEGT. With V trimmed by 4 bases and J by 1 base, 9 bases remained unmatched. The CDR3 extends over 16 amino acids. CDR3: CASSFGAGDNSYEQYF. For the CDR3, the DNA is TGTGCCAGCAGTTTCGGAGCGGGAGATAATTCCTACGAGCAGTACTTC.

This clonotype showed up many times. The rearrangement uses TRBV7-9 and TRBJ2-7; D is unclear. Trimming shortened V by 4 bases and J by 3 bases, and 13 bases separated the two germline ends. The CDR3 is made up of 14 amino acids. CDR1 is SEHNR, CDR2 FQNEAQ, per germline (reference sequence). CDR3 sequence reads: CASSSTVRNYEQYF. CDR3 coding DNA: TGTGCCAGCAGCTCTACCGTCCGGAACTACGAGCAGTACTTC. Based on the CDR3 plus reference TRBV7-9 and TRBJ2-7, the full variable domain is DTGVSQNPRHKITKRGQNVTFRCDPISEHNRLYWYRQTLGQGPEFLTYFQNEAQLEKSRLLSDRFSAERPKGSFSTLEIQRTEQGDSAMYLCASSSTVRNYEQYFGPGTRLTVT.

This clonotype was picked up many times. The chain couples TRBV7-3 to TRBJ2-1; perhaps TRBD1 as D (5 bases). With 2 bases removed from V and 5 bases from J, the gap between germline ends came to 7 bases. Looked up from germline, CDR1 is SGHTA and CDR2 is FQGTGA. This CDR3 is built from 13 residues. The CDR3 loop reads CASSLVTDNEQFF. For the CDR3, the DNA is TGTGCCAGCAGCTTAGTGACAGACAATGAGCAGTTCTTC.